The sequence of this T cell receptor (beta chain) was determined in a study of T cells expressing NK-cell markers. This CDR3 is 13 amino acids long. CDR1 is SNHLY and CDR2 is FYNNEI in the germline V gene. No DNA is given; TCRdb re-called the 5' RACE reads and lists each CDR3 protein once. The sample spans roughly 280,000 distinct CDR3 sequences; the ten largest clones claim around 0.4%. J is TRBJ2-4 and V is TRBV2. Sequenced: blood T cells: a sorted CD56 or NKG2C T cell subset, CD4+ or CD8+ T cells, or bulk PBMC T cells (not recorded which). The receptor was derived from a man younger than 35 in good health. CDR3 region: CASSHGVGNIQYF.